A single sample gave rise to the 14 T cell receptor beta chains below, sequenced in a study of blood T cell repertoires in COVID-19 (dated by TCRdb to 2019 to 2021). Library prep was done by the immunoSEQ multiplex PCR assay. TCRdb obtained this table from immuneACCESS and retained in-frame rearrangements with V and J assigned. These tables miss some clones; where compared with another copy, unresolved V genes account for less than half of the shortfall, and the remainder is unexplained. Here the sample has approximately 140,000 clones; roughly 80% occur a single time. Approximately 18% of the sample belongs to the ten largest clones. Material for sequencing was peripheral blood. All receptors derive from a woman older than 75 with acute or convalescent COVID-19.

This rearrangement joins TRBV20-1 to TRBJ2-1; the D is unclear. V was trimmed by 0 bases and J by 8 bases, leaving 5 bases between them. The CDR3 is 11 residues long. Germline CDR1 is DFQATT and CDR2 is SNEGSKA (reference sequence). The CDR3 sequence is CSARDVYEQFF. CDR3 DNA sequence: TGCAGTGCTAGAGATGTCTATGAGCAGTTCTTC.

The chain joins TRBV25-1 to TRBJ1-4, with D tentatively TRBD1 (6 bases). Germline values: CDR1 MGHDK, CDR2 SYGVNS. This CDR3 spans 15 amino acids. With 3 bases removed from V and 5 bases from J, the gap between germline ends came to 13 bases. Here the CDR3 DNA reads TGTGCCAGCAGTGACCATGGGGGCGTAAATGAAAAACTGTTTTTT. Its translation is CASSDHGGVNEKLFF.

V is TRBV6-6 and J is TRBJ1-1; D is ambiguous. From germline, CDR1 is MNHNY and CDR2 SVGAGI (reference sequence). CDR3 length: 14 residues. The germline V and J ends were trimmed by 6 bases and 0 bases, with 11 bases remaining between them. The CDR3 reads CASRYLQMNTEAFF. The CDR3 bases are TGTGCCAGCAGGTACCTACAGATGAACACTGAAGCTTTCTTT.

This clone was seen a single time. This chain connects TRBV6-5 to TRBJ1-5; 8 bases are a match to TRBD1. The CDR3 runs to 15 residues. Losses at the gene ends were 4 bases for V and 2 bases for J; bases not matched to a gene: 4. Germline CDR1 MNHEY, CDR2 SVGAGI. The CDR3 loop reads CASSSQGARNQPQHF. For the CDR3, the DNA is TGTGCCAGCAGTTCGCAGGGGGCGCGCAATCAGCCCCAGCATTTT.

The J gene is TRBJ2-4, the V gene TRBV6-6; D gene ambiguous. Trimming removed 7 bases at V and 1 base at J, with 17 bases between. The CDR3 sequence is 16 residues long. Germline V gene lookup returns CDR1 MNHNY and CDR2 SVGAGI (reference sequence). CDR3 coding DNA: TGTGCCAGCACCCACGAGGTAGAAGCTGCCAAAAACATTCAGTACTTC. Translated, it gives CASTHEVEAAKNIQYF.

This clone was observed a few times. This chain connects TRBV7-9 to TRBJ2-7; weak D call: TRBD1 (5 bases). V was cut by 3 bases and J by 4 bases, with 7 bases left in between. This CDR3 is 12 amino acids long. Germline assignment: CDR1 SEHNR and CDR2 FQNEAQ (reference sequence). In nucleotides, the CDR3 is TGTGCCAGCAGCTTGCAGGGATACGAGCAGTACTTC. Its protein is CASSLQGYEQYF.

This clone was seen only a few times. This chain connects TRBV18 to TRBJ1-1, with a weak D call TRBD1 (5 bases). This CDR3 contains 15 residues. Germline CDR1 KGHSH, CDR2 LQKENI. V was shortened by 3 bases and J by 1 base, with 12 bases between the two germline ends. CDR3 coding DNA: TGTGCCAGCTCACCCCCGGGGGTACGGAACACTGAAGCTTTCTTT. Translation gives CASSPPGVRNTEAFF.

The genes are TRBV6-5 and TRBJ2-2; 7 bases are shared with TRBD1. This CDR3 contains 14 residues. Trimming cost V 5 bases and J 5 bases; bases outside gene matches: 5. CDR1 is MNHEY, CDR2 SVGAGI, per germline. CDR3: CASSNRRGTGELFF. The CDR3 DNA sequence: TGTGCCAGCAGTAATCGCAGGGGGACCGGGGAGCTGTTTTTT.

This chain uses TRBV30 with TRBJ1-5; TRBD1 might be the D (5 bases). Germline CDR1 and CDR2: GTSNPN and SVGIG (reference sequence). V was cut by 2 bases and J by 2 bases, with 10 bases left in between. The CDR3 spans 14 residues. The CDR3 sequence: CAWSRGGRNQPQHF. The DNA of the CDR3 is TGTGCCTGGAGTCGGGGGGGTCGCAATCAGCCCCAGCATTTT.

The V gene is TRBV24-1, the J gene TRBJ2-2; D uncertain. There are 12 residues in the CDR3. V was pared by 4 bases and J by 7 bases, with 6 bases between. In germline, CDR1 is KGHDR, CDR2 SFDVKD. CDR3 protein: CATSDGGGELFF. The DNA of the CDR3 is TGTGCCACCAGTGACGGTGGCGGGGAGCTGTTTTTT.

The chain carries TRBV7-9 and TRBJ1-1; 7 bases line up with TRBD1. CDR3 size: 13 residues. The germline V gene encodes CDR1 SEHNR and CDR2 FQNEAQ (reference sequence). The J segment lost 7 bases and the V segment lost 3 bases, leaving 5 bases of the junction unmatched. The CDR3, as DNA: TGTGCCAGCAGCTTTTTCCAGGGGGTTGAAGCTTTCTTT. Its protein is CASSFFQGVEAFF.

This clone was counted a few times. The V call is TRBV5-4, the J call TRBJ1-2; D ambiguous. The CDR3 extends over 14 amino acids. CDR1 SGHNT and CDR2 YYREEE come from the germline V gene (reference sequence). With 0 bases removed from V and 4 bases from J, the gap between germline ends came to 10 bases. In DNA, the CDR3 is TGTGCCAGCAGCTTGGATCGGGGTGCCTATGGCTACACCTTC. The encoded protein is CASSLDRGAYGYTF.

This clone was seen only once. This chain connects TRBV7-9 to TRBJ2-5, with D possibly being TRBD2 (6 bases). The CDR3 is made up of 11 amino acids. Germline CDR1 and CDR2: SEHNR and FQNEAQ (reference sequence). V dropped 5 bases and J dropped 5 bases, with 6 bases sitting between them. CDR3 sequence: CASSRGETQYF. CDR3 DNA sequence: TGTGCCAGCAGCCGGGGGGAGACCCAGTACTTC. Using reference TRBV7-9 and TRBJ2-5 for the parts outside the CDR3, the full variable domain is DTGVSQNPRHKITKRGQNVTFRCDPISEHNRLYWYRQTLGQGPEFLTYFQNEAQLEKSRLLSDRFSAERPKGSFSTLEIQRTEQGDSAMYLCASSRGETQYFGPGTRLLVL.

The chain combines TRBV15 with TRBJ2-2; TRBD2 matches 7 bases. V shed 5 bases, J shed 7 bases, and the junction held 13 bases outside the gene matches. This CDR3 has 16 amino acids. The germline gives CDR1 LNHNV, CDR2 YYDKDF (reference sequence). The CDR3 DNA reads as TGTGCCACCAGCGGACTAGTTGAGACCAGGAGCGGGGAGCTGTTTTTT. Protein sequence: CATSGLVETRSGELFF.